This TCR beta chain was documented in a study of T cells in Graves' hyperthyroidism and ophthalmopathy (dated by TCRdb to the late 2010s). Study-wide context: Peripheral blood samples were taken at initial diagnosis, before any treatment was given. A discovery cohort of fewer than 110 patients, about 43 with Graves' ophthalmopathy and fewer than 65 with stable Graves' hyperthyroidism, was used to find distinguishing TCR V-J signatures. Prospective prediction of ophthalmopathy was tested in an independent validation cohort of approximately 18 hyperthyroidism patients and 17 patients who later progressed to ophthalmopathy. The 90 to 100 discovery patients were randomly split 7:3 into training and test sets. In addition, the study compared T-cell repertoires in thyroid tissue and in blood from several Graves' hyperthyroidism patients. Once sampling was done, hyperthyroidism patients were given methimazole at a starting dose of 30 mg daily, whereas ophthalmopathy patients were given high-dose intravenous methylprednisolone. TCR Vbeta CDR3 sequencing of roughly 140 peripheral blood samples (43 ophthalmopathy, 75 hyperthyroidism and approximately 17 progressor patients) is reported in the paper. The research as a whole found: In cross-validation, a model built on a 13 V-J signature told ophthalmopathy apart from stable hyperthyroidism with over 85% sensitivity and approximately 81% specificity, and in testing the same model reached 80%/75%. Sample size was not statistically predetermined, and blinding of investigators to group allocation was not performed. Blood samples also contained most of the expanded thyroid clonotypes (frequency above 0.001), which suggests that blood repertoires may reflect thyroid immune responses. In validation, the model predicted progression to ophthalmopathy with 55% to 71% sensitivity and around 72% specificity, a median of 6.5 months before onset.

A patient counted as having stable Graves' hyperthyroidism if no progression to ophthalmopathy occurred over 18 months of follow-up. Hyperthyroidism patients were newly diagnosed, had a disease duration of under 2 months, and were aged 18 to 65 years. Any patient with an uncontrolled infection, another autoimmune disease, pregnancy or lactation was excluded. Diagnoses were established on the basis of clinical symptoms, serum thyroxine and TRAb, thyroid ultrasound, and orbital computed tomography. PBMCs were isolated from approximately 10 ml of fresh peripheral blood by Ficoll-Paque density gradient centrifugation. Trizol reagent was used to extract total RNA, and RNA quality was then checked on an Agilent 2100 Bioanalyzer. TCR beta CDR3 regions were amplified from RNA transcripts. The TCR CDR3 was subjected to a first round of RT-PCR using the HTBI primer set and the Qiagen OneStep RT-PCR kit. A second multiplex PCR round built the libraries, followed by size selection and purification. Libraries were sequenced paired-end with 100 bp reads on an Illumina HiSeq2000. In the paper's pipeline: Raw data were processed with SOAPnuke, discarding reads with adapters, uncalled bases, mean Phred below 15, or no exact constant-primer or identifier match. COPE v1.2.5 was used to merge the high-quality paired reads, and each unique nucleotide sequence was defined as a clonotype. Clonotypes were aligned to IMGT TRBV, TRBD and TRBJ reference segments using MiTCR v1.1. The analysis was restricted to V-J combinations with a frequency above 0.0001, which together covered just over 98% of the repertoires. The TCS score was defined as F50 (clonal expansion) divided by E x V (chaos), with BLOSUM62-based TCRdist calculated between CDR3 peptides within each V-J. Welch's t-statistics and random forest reduced 450 to 600 V-J features to roughly 13, which were used in a naive Bayes classifier (R e1071). Clones were called with MiXCR by TCRdb after fastp trimmed the public reads at Q25, and only in-frame beta chains were retained. Entries that share a CDR3 protein sequence are merged under the most common genes and DNA. The V and J calls and clone size come from TCRdb's table, not from the authors' own analysis. This sample has about 300,000 distinct CDR3 sequences in its table, and approximately 16% of those were observed once. Of the sample, around a third falls within the top ten clones.

This clonotype has a count of ten or more. This receptor's antigen is unknown. Within one base of it there is no much larger clone, and no base qualities were kept. Sequenced sample: blood. The clonotype was recovered from a man between 25 and 39 years old with Graves' hyperthyroidism.

The nucleotides are TGCAGCGTTGAAGAGAAAGGGACAGAAGAGACCCAGTACTTC. Its translation reads: CSVEEKGTEETQYF. In this chain, TRBV29-1 is recombined with TRBJ2-5; 7 of the junction bases match TRBD1. The CDR3 goes from the cysteine to the phenylalanine over 14 residues. Only the CDR3 portion is preserved as DNA: 42 bases, with reading frame beginning at the first base. The germline V end is reduced by 0 bases and the J end by 3 bases; junction bases left unmatched: 4. CDR1 and CDR2 were assigned from the germline V gene as SQVTM and ANQGSEA.